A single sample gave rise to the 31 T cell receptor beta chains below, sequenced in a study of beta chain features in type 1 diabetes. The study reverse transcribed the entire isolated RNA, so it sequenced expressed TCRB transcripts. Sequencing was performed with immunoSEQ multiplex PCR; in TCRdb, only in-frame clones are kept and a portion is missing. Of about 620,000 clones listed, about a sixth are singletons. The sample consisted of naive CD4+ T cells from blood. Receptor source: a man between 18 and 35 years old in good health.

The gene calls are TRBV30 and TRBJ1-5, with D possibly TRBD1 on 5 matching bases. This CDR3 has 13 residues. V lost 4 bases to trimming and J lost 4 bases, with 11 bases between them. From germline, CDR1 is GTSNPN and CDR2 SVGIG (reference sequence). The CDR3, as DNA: TGTGCCTGGAACGGGGGTGGGAATCAGCCCCAGCATTTT. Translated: CAWNGGGNQPQHF.

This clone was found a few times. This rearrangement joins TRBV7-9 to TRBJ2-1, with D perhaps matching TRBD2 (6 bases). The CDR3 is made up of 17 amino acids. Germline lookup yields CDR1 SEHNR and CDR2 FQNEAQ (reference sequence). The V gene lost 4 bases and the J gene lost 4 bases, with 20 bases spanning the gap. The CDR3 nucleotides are TGTGCCAGCAGCTCGGACCAAGGCGGGAATGTATACAATGAGCAGTTCTTC. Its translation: CASSSDQGGNVYNEQFF.

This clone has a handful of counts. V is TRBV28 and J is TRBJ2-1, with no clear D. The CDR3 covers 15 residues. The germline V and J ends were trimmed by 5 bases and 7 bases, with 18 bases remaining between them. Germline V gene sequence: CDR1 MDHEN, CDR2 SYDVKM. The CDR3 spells CASSQPPVTRNEQFF. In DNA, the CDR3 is TGTGCCAGCAGTCAACCCCCGGTGACCAGGAATGAGCAGTTCTTC. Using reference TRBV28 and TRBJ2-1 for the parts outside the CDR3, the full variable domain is DVKVTQSSRYLVKRTGEKVFLECVQDMDHENMFWYRQDPGLGLRLIYFSYDVKMKEKGDIPEGYSVSREKKERFSLILESASTNQTSMYLCASSQPPVTRNEQFFGPGTRLTVL.

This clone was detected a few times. CDR3 coding DNA: TGTGCCAGCCGAAAGTTATCTGCCGGGGAGCTGTTTTTT. It specifies CASRKLSAGELFF. This chain links TRBV19 with TRBJ2-2; no firm D call. Trimming took off 9 bases at V and 6 bases at J, with 14 bases between the two ends. This CDR3 spans 13 amino acids. Germline-derived CDR1 and CDR2 are LNHDA and SQIVND (reference sequence).

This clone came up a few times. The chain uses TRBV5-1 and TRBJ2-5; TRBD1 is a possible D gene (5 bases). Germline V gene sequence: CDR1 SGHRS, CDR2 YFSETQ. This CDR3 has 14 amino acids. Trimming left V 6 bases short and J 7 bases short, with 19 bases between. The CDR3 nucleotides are TGCGCCAGCACACATCTCGGTCTAACAGGGACCCAGTACTTC. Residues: CASTHLGLTGTQYF.

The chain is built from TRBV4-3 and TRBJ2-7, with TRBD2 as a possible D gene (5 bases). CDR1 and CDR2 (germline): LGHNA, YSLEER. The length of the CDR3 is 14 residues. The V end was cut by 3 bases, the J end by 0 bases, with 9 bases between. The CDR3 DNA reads TGCGCCAGCAGCCAGCGGGTCAGCTCCTACGAGCAGTACTTC. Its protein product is CASSQRVSSYEQYF.

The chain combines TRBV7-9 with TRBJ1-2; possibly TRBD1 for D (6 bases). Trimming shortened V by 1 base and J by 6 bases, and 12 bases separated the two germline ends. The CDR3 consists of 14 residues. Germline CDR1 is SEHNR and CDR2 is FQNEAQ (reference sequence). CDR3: CASSLDFRGDGYTF. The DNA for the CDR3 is TGTGCCAGCAGCTTAGATTTCAGGGGTGATGGCTACACCTTC.

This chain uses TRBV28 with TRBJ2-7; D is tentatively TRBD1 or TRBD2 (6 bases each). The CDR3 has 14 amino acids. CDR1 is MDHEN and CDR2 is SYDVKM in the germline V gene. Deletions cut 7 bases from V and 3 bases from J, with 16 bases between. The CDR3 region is CASTLGGPGYEQYF. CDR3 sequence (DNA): TGTGCCAGCACCCTAGGGGGGCCGGGCTACGAGCAGTACTTC.

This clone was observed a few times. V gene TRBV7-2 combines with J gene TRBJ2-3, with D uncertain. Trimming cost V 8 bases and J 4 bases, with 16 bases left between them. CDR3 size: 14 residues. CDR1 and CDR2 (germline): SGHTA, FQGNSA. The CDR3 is CASAPSPRPDTQYF. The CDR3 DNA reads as TGTGCCAGCGCCCCTTCCCCAAGGCCAGATACGCAGTATTTT.

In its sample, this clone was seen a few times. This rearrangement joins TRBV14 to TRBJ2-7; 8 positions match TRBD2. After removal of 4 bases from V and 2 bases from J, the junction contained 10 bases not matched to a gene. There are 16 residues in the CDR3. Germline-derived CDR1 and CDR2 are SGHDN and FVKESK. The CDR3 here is CASSPSRLASAYEQYF. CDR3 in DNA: TGTGCCAGCAGCCCCTCCAGACTAGCGTCTGCCTACGAGCAGTACTTC.

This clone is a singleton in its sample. CDR3 protein: CATSRELAGGGKDTQYF. CDR3 DNA: TGTGCCACCAGCAGGGAACTAGCGGGGGGTGGGAAAGATACGCAGTATTTT. The chain recombines TRBV15 with TRBJ2-3, with 12 bases identical to TRBD2. V dropped 3 bases and J dropped 5; count of bases not matched to a gene: 9. Germline V gives CDR1 LNHNV, CDR2 YYDKDF (reference sequence). The CDR3 covers 17 residues. Full variable domain (missing parts from reference TRBV15 and TRBJ2-3): DAMVIQNPRYQVTQFGKPVTLSCSQTLNHNVMYWYQQKSSQAPKLLFHYYDKDFNNEADTPDNFQSRRPNTSFCFLDIRSPGLGDTAMYLCATSRELAGGGKDTQYFGPGTRLTVL.

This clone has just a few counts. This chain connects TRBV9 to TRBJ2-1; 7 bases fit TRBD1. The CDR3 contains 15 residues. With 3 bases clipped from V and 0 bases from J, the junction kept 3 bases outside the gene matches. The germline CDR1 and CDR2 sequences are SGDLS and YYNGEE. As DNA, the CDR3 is TGTGCCAGCAGCGCAGGGGGTGGCTCCTACAATGAGCAGTTCTTC. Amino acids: CASSAGGGSYNEQFF.

CDR3 sequence: CASSLFPTGANYGYTF. The DNA of the CDR3 is TGTGCCAGCAGCTTGTTCCCGACGGGAGCTAACTATGGCTACACCTTC. The J gene is TRBJ1-2, the V gene TRBV7-7, with no clear D. The V end was cut by 3 bases, the J end by 0 bases, with 14 bases between. CDR1 and CDR2 (germline): SSHAT, FNYEAQ (reference sequence). The CDR3 runs 16 residues.

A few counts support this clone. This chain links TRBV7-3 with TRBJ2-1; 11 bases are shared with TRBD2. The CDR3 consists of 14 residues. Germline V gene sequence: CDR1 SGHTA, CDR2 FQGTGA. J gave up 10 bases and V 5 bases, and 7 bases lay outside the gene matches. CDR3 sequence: CASSGRRLAGEQFF. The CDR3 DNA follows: TGTGCCAGCAGCGGACGGCGACTAGCGGGAGAGCAGTTCTTC.

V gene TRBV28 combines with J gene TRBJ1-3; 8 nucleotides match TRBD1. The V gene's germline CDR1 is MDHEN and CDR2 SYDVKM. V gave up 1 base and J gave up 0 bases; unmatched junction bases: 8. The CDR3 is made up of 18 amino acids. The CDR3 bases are TGTGCCAGCAGTTTATTCAGGGGACAGGCGAGCTCTGGAAACACCATATATTTT. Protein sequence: CASSLFRGQASSGNTIYF. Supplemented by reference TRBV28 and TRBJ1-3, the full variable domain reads DVKVTQSSRYLVKRTGEKVFLECVQDMDHENMFWYRQDPGLGLRLIYFSYDVKMKEKGDIPEGYSVSREKKERFSLILESASTNQTSMYLCASSLFRGQASSGNTIYFGEGSWLTVV.

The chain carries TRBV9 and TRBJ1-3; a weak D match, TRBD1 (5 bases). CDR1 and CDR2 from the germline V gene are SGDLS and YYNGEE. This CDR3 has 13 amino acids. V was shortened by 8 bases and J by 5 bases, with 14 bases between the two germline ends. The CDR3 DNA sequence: TGTGCCAGAAACAGGCGCACTCGAAACACCATATATTTT. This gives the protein CARNRRTRNTIYF.

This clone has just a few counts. In DNA, the CDR3 is TGTGCCAGCAGCTTAGGGACAGCGAACACCGGGGAGCTGTTTTTT. Encoded protein: CASSLGTANTGELFF. The chain joins TRBV7-9 to TRBJ2-2, with D possibly TRBD1 on 6 matching bases. The germline V gene encodes CDR1 SEHNR and CDR2 FQNEAQ (reference sequence). This CDR3 spans 15 amino acids. Trimming left V 1 base short and J 0 bases short, with 6 bases between.

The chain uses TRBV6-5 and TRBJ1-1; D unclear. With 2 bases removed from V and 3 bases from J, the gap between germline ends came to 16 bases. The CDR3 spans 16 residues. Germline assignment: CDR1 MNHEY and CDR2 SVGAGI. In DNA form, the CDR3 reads TGTGCCAGCAGTTACGGGATCCTAGTAAGGGACACTGAAGCTTTCTTT. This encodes CASSYGILVRDTEAFF.

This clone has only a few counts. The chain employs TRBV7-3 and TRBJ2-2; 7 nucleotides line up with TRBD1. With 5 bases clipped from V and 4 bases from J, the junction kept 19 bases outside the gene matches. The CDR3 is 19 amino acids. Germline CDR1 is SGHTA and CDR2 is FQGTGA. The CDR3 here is CASSPRGQEPSTITGELFF. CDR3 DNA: TGTGCCAGCAGCCCCCGAGGACAGGAACCTAGTACAATCACCGGGGAGCTGTTTTTT.

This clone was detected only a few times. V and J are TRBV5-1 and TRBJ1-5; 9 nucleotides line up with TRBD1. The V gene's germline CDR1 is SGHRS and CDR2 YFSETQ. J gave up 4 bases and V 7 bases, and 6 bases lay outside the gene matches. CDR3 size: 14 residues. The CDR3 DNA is TGCGCCAGCCACCCGGGACAGGGTAATCAGCCCCAGCATTTT. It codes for CASHPGQGNQPQHF.

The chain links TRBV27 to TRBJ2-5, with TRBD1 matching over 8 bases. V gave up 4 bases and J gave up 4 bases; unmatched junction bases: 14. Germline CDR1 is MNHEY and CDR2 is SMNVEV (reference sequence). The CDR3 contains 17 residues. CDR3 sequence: CASSSIPGQGRGETQYF. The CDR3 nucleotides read TGTGCCAGCAGTTCCATACCTGGACAGGGAAGGGGAGAGACCCAGTACTTC.

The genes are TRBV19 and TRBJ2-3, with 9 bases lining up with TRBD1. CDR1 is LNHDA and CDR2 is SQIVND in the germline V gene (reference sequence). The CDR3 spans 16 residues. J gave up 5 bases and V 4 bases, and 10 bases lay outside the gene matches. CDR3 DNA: TGTGCCAGTAGTAGTTGGTGGACAGGGGCCTTAGATACGCAGTATTTT. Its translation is CASSSWWTGALDTQYF.

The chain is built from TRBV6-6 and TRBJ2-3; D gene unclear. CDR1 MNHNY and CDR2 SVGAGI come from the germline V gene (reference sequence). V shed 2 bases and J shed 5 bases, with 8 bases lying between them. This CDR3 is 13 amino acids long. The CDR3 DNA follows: TGTGCCAGCAGTTACCGGCCGCGAGATACGCAGTATTTT. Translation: CASSYRPRDTQYF.

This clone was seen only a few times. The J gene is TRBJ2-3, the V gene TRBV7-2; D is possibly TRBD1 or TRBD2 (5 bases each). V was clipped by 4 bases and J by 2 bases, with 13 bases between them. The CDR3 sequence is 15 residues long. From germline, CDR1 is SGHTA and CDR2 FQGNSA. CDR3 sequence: CASSWPGPTTDTQYF. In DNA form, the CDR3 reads TGTGCCAGCAGCTGGCCGGGACCAACCACAGATACGCAGTATTTT.

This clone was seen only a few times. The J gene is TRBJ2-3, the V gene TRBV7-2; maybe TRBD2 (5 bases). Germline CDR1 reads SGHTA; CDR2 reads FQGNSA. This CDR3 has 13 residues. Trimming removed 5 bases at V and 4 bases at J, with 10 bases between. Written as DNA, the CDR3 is TGTGCCAGCAGCAAGGGAGCGGCAGATACGCAGTATTTT. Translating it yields CASSKGAADTQYF.

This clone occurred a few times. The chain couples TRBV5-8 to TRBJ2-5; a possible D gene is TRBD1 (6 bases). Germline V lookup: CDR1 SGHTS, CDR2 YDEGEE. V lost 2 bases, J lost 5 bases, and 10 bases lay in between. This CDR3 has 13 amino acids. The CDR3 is CASSLTGFETQYF. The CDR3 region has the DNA TGTGCCAGCAGCTTAACAGGGTTCGAGACCCAGTACTTC.

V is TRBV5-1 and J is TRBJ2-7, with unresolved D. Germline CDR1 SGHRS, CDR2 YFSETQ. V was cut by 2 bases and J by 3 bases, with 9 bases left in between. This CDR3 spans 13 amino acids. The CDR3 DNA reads TGCGCCAGCAGCTTCAGTAGCCTCTACGAGCAGTACTTC. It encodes CASSFSSLYEQYF.

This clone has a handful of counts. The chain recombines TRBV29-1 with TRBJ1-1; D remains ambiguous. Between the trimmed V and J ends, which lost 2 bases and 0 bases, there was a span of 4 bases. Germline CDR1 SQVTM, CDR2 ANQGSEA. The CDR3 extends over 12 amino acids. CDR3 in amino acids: CSVESMNTEAFF. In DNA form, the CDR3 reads TGCAGCGTTGAAAGCATGAACACTGAAGCTTTCTTT.

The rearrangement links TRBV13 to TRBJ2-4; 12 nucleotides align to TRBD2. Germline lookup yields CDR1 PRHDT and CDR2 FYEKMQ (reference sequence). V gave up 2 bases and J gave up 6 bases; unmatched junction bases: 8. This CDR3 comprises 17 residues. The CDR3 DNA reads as TGTGCCAGCAGCTTATCGTCTCTAGCGGGAGGGACAAACATTCAGTACTTC. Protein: CASSLSSLAGGTNIQYF.

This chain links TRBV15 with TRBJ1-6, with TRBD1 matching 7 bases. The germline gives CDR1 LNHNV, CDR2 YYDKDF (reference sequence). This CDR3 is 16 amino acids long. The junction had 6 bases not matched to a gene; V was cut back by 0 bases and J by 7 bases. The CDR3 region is CATSRDVGQVNSPLHF. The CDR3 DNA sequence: TGTGCCACCAGCAGAGATGTAGGACAGGTGAATTCACCCCTCCACTTT.

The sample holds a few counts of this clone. CDR3 sequence: CASSPGTSFYNEQFF. CDR3 DNA sequence: TGTGCCAGCAGCCCTGGGACTTCCTTCTACAATGAGCAGTTCTTC. J is TRBJ2-1 and V is TRBV7-2; the D gene is possibly TRBD2 (6 bases). This CDR3 is 15 amino acids long. Per the germline V gene, CDR1 is SGHTA and CDR2 is FQGNSA. V gave up 5 bases and J gave up 3 bases, with 14 bases separating them.